This T cell receptor beta chain comes out of a study of blood T cell repertoires in COVID-19. Per the original data handling: Amplification of reference gene primers was used by the study to estimate nucleated cell counts. Sequencing used immunoSEQ multiplex PCR; TCRdb keeps in-frame clones, though not all of them. The V and J calls and clone size come from that table; D and trimming were worked out from the DNA. The sample yields approximately 200,000 clones, roughly 80% seen once. Donors in Cohort 3 counted as recovered after two negative PCRs, clearance, or symptom resolution. Sequencing was carried out using PBMCs or T cells enriched from blood (not recorded which). The receptor's source is a man in his forties who had recovered from COVID-19.

The CDR3 sequence is CASSLQAGGDLTSYNEQFF. The CDR3 bases are TGTGCCAGCAGCTTACAGGCGGGAGGAGACCTTACCTCCTACAATGAGCAGTTCTTC. This chain uses TRBV7-2 with TRBJ2-1; TRBD2 aligns across 8 bases. Germline V gene lookup returns CDR1 SGHTA and CDR2 FQGNSA. J lost 0 bases, V lost 2 bases, and 12 bases had no gene match. This CDR3 contains 19 residues.